The sequence of this T cell receptor beta chain was determined in a study of Graves' ophthalmopathy and Graves' hyperthyroidism. Study as a whole: Researchers classed hyperthyroidism as stable given no ophthalmopathy within 18 months of follow-up.

The authors amplified TCR beta CDR3 regions, and they did so from RNA transcripts for repertoire sequencing. HTBI-primed RT-PCR formed the first round, and a multiplex PCR formed the second. One entry per CDR3 protein results from TCRdb running MiXCR on the multiplex PCR reads. The data contain about 1.2 million distinct CDR3 sequences, about 40% of them singletons. Trimming left V 5 bases short and J 1 base short, with 11 bases between. This CDR3 spans 14 amino acids. Germline-derived CDR1 and CDR2 are ENHRY and SYGVKD. V usage is TRBV10-3 and J usage is TRBJ1-2; D might be TRBD1 (6 bases). The sample comprised peripheral blood or thyroid tissue (not recorded which). This receptor was taken from an adult man with Graves' hyperthyroidism. The CDR3 sequence is CAISLGQNNYGYTF. CDR3 coding DNA: TGTGCCATCAGTCTGGGACAAAATAACTATGGCTACACCTTC.